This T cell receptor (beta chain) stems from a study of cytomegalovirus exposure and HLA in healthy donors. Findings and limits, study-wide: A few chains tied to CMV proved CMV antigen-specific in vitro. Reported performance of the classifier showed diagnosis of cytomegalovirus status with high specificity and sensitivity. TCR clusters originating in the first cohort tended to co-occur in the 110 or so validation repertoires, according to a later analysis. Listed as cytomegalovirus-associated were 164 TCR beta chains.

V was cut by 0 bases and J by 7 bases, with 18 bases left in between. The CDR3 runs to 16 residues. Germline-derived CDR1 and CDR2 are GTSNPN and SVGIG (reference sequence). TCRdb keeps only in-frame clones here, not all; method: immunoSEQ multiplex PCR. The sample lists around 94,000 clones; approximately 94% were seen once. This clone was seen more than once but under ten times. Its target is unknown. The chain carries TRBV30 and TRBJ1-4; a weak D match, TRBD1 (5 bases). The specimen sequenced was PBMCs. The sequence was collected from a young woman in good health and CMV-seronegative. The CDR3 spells CAWSVRFGGASEKLFF. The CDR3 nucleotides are TGTGCCTGGAGTGTACGTTTCGGAGGGGCGAGTGAAAAACTGTTTTTT. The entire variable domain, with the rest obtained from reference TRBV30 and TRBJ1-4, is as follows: SQTIHQWPATLVQPVGSPLSLECTVEGTSNPNLYWYRQAAGRGLQLLFYSVGIGQISSEVPQNLSASRPQDRQFILSSKKLLLSDSGFYLCAWSVRFGGASEKLFFGSGTQLSVL.